The rows below give T cell receptor beta chains drawn from one sample of a study of T cells after posttransplantation cyclophosphamide. Clones were read by immunoSEQ multiplex PCR, and TCRdb kept only the in-frame ones, dropping some. Captured here are around 28,000 clones, none seen once; the top ten comprise approximately 3%. Sequencing input: PBMCs. The receptors were sampled from a woman aged 55-70 years in good health, CMV-negative, and a related stem cell transplant donor. The CDR3 runs from the conserved cysteine through the conserved F or W. The D gene is left open where the match is weak. Rows may omit the clone size; those that give it use once, few, many or a size class.

clone size	V gene	J gene	D gene	CDR3 DNA	CDR3 protein
.	TRBV9	TRBJ2-3	TRBD2	TGTGCCAGCAGCGTAGGAATAGCGGGAGGGACTTCCACAGATACGCAGTATTTT	CASSVGIAGGTSTDTQYF
many	TRBV24-1	TRBJ2-7	.	TGTGCCACCGAGGGGGGGGCCGAGCAGTACTTC	CATEGGAEQYF
few	TRBV7-3	TRBJ2-1	TRBD2	TGTGCCAGCAGCTTGAACGGGGAGGGAGGCAATGAGCAGTTCTTC	CASSLNGEGGNEQFF
many	TRBV6-6	TRBJ1-1	.	TGTGCCAGCAGTCCCAAGGAGACAGTCGCGTCTGAAGCTTTCTTT	CASSPKETVASEAFF
many	TRBV11-2	TRBJ2-2	.	TGTGCCGGGGGGAGATACACCGGGGAGCTGTTTTTT	CAGGRYTGELFF
many	TRBV6-5	TRBJ2-7	TRBD1	TGTGCCAGCAGTTACTCGGTGACAGGGGCCTCCTACGAGCAGTACTTC	CASSYSVTGASYEQYF
many	TRBV14	TRBJ2-2	.	TGTGCCAGCAGCCCCACAACTAGTAACACCGGGGAGCTGTTTTTT	CASSPTTSNTGELFF
many	TRBV28	TRBJ2-7	TRBD2	TGTGCCAGCAGTTCTGGGACTAGCGGGTACCTCCGTCTCTTC	CASSSGTSGYLRLF
many	TRBV4-3	TRBJ2-3	TRBD2	TGCGCCAGCAGCCAGAGAGCGGGGGGGGGATCTGTAGATACGCAGTATTTT	CASSQRAGGGSVDTQYF
.	TRBV27	TRBJ1-4	TRBD1	TGTGCCAGCAGTCCTCGGGACAGGGGAACAACTAATGAAAAACTGTTTTTT	CASSPRDRGTTNEKLFF
.	TRBV5-1	TRBJ1-5	TRBD1	TGCGCCAGCAGCTTGGAAGGGGGCGGCAATCAGCCCCAGCATTTT	CASSLEGGGNQPQHF
medium-sized	TRBV2	TRBJ2-7	TRBD1	TGTGCCAGCAGTATTCGACAGGGGACCGAGCAGTACTTC	CASSIRQGTEQYF